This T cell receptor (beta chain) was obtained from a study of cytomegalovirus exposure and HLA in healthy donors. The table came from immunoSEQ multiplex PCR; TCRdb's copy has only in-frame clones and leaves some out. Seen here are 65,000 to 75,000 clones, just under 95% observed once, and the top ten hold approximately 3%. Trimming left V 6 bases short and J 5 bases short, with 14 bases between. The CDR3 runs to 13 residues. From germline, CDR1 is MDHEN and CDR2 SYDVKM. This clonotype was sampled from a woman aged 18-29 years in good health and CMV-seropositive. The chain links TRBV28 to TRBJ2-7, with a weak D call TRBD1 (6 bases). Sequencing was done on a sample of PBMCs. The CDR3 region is CASRENRVHEQYF. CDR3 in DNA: TGTGCCAGCAGAGAGAACAGGGTCCACGAGCAGTACTTC.